A single sample gave rise to the 25 T cell receptor beta chains below, sequenced in a study of T cell changes during pregnancy in multiple sclerosis. Method: immunoSEQ multiplex PCR; TCRdb's copy keeps in-frame clones and lacks some. The sample includes tens of thousands of clones, more than 85% of them seen just once. Source: CD4+ T cells from peripheral blood mononuclear cells, taken in the second trimester of pregnancy. These receptors all stem from a female donor with multiple sclerosis, enrolled in a pregnancy study.

The chain uses TRBV6-1 and TRBJ2-7; D possibly corresponds to TRBD1 (5 bases). V dropped 6 bases and J dropped 2 bases, with 11 bases sitting between them. The CDR3 has 13 residues. In germline, CDR1 is MNHNS, CDR2 SASEGT. As DNA, the CDR3 is TGTGCCAGCAGGATAGCAGGGCCCTACGAGCAGTACTTC. This codes for CASRIAGPYEQYF.

This chain connects TRBV19 to TRBJ1-1; 10 bases align to TRBD1. The CDR3 spans 16 residues. The V segment lost 7 bases and the J segment 0 bases; nucleotides outside the gene matches: 8. From germline, CDR1 is LNHDA and CDR2 SQIVND (reference sequence). CDR3 nucleotides: TGTGCCAGTAACCATGACAGGGGGCGAATGAACACTGAAGCTTTCTTT. This encodes CASNHDRGRMNTEAFF.

The V call is TRBV6-5, the J call TRBJ1-3; D might be TRBD1 (6 bases). The CDR3 is made up of 14 amino acids. V dropped 6 bases and J dropped 1 base, with 10 bases sitting between them. CDR1 and CDR2 from the germline V gene are MNHEY and SVGAGI. CDR3 nucleotides: TGTGCCAGCAGCTCTGGACAGTCTGGAAACACCATATATTTT. This gives the protein CASSSGQSGNTIYF.

This clone was seen only once. The V and J genes are TRBV30 and TRBJ1-3; maybe TRBD1 (6 bases). This CDR3 spans 21 amino acids. The germline V gene has CDR1 GTSNPN and CDR2 SVGIG (reference sequence). V lost 2 bases, J lost 0 bases, and 29 bases lay in between. The CDR3 spells CAWSPYASTGIGPLSGNTIYF. The CDR3 DNA sequence: TGTGCCTGGAGTCCTTACGCCTCTACAGGGATCGGTCCCCTCTCTGGAAACACCATATATTTT. The variable domain in full, completed from reference TRBV30 and TRBJ1-3, reads SQTIHQWPATLVQPVGSPLSLECTVEGTSNPNLYWYRQAAGRGLQLLFYSVGIGQISSEVPQNLSASRPQDRQFILSSKKLLLSDSGFYLCAWSPYASTGIGPLSGNTIYFGEGSWLTVV.

The chain uses TRBV15 and TRBJ2-7; D might be TRBD1 (6 bases). The CDR3 is 16 residues long. Trimming shortened V by 1 base and J by 4 bases, and 17 bases separated the two germline ends. Germline-derived CDR1 and CDR2 are LNHNV and YYDKDF (reference sequence). The CDR3 sequence: CATSRGALRGTYEQYF. CDR3 bases: TGTGCCACCAGCAGAGGGGCCCTAAGGGGGACATACGAGCAGTACTTC.

The chain combines TRBV30 with TRBJ2-1; maybe TRBD2 (5 bases). This CDR3 is 14 amino acids long. Looked up from germline, CDR1 is GTSNPN and CDR2 is SVGIG (reference sequence). The V end was cut by 2 bases, the J end by 2 bases, with 10 bases between. DNA of the CDR3: TGTGCCTGGAGTAGCGGAACCCCCTACAATGAGCAGTTCTTC. Protein sequence: CAWSSGTPYNEQFF.

The CDR3 DNA is TGTGCCAGCAGCTTGGGAAGGGGCACTGAAGCTTTCTTT. Translating gives CASSLGRGTEAFF. V and J are TRBV5-4 and TRBJ1-1; tentatively, D is TRBD1 (5 bases). The CDR3 extends over 13 amino acids. Germline V CDR1 and CDR2: SGHNT, YYREEE (reference sequence). V lost 0 bases and J 4 bases, leaving 7 bases between the germline ends.

J is TRBJ1-5 and V is TRBV7-9; D gene uncertain. CDR1 and CDR2 from the germline V gene are SEHNR and FQNEAQ (reference sequence). There are 15 residues in the CDR3. V was pared by 1 base and J by 2 bases, with 9 bases between. The CDR3 spells CASSLDGMGNQPQHF. The CDR3 DNA reads as TGTGCCAGCAGCTTAGACGGTATGGGCAATCAGCCCCAGCATTTT.

The CDR3 here is CATSRERGVQFF. CDR3 DNA: TGTGCCACCAGCAGAGAACGGGGAGTGCAGTTCTTC. V gene TRBV15 combines with J gene TRBJ2-1; a weak D match, TRBD2 (5 bases). The CDR3 is 12 residues long. The germline V gene has CDR1 LNHNV and CDR2 YYDKDF (reference sequence). V lost 0 bases to trimming and J lost 12 bases, with 9 bases between them.

This clone is a singleton in its sample. V is TRBV7-9 and J is TRBJ2-1, with 14 bases aligning to TRBD2. The V gene's germline CDR1 is SEHNR and CDR2 FQNEAQ (reference sequence). V lost 3 bases and J lost 0; bases outside the gene matches: 4. This CDR3 spans 18 amino acids. Here the CDR3 DNA reads TGTGCCAGCAGCTTGGGACTAGCGGGAGACTACTCCTACAATGAGCAGTTCTTC. As protein: CASSLGLAGDYSYNEQFF.

The chain carries TRBV7-8 and TRBJ2-7, with 8 bases identical to TRBD1. V lost 2 bases and J lost 7; bases outside the gene matches: 13. Germline V gene lookup returns CDR1 SGHVS and CDR2 FQNEAQ. This CDR3 is 16 amino acids long. CDR3 bases: TGTGCCAGCAGCTTAATCCCCAACCAGGGGGCAGGGGAGCAGTACTTC. Its translation: CASSLIPNQGAGEQYF.

The chain recombines TRBV30 with TRBJ2-7; possible D gene TRBD1, 5 bases. The germline V gene has CDR1 GTSNPN and CDR2 SVGIG (reference sequence). Trimming stripped 2 bases from V and 2 bases from J, with 7 bases between. This CDR3 has 12 amino acids. CDR3 nucleotide sequence: TGTGCCTGGAGTAAGGGGACCTACGAGCAGTACTTC. Amino acids: CAWSKGTYEQYF.

This clone was seen a single time. The chain joins TRBV29-1 to TRBJ2-6; possibly TRBD2 for D (5 bases). CDR1 is SQVTM and CDR2 is ANQGSEA in the germline V gene. V shed 5 bases and J shed 2 bases, with 10 bases lying between them. The CDR3 spans 14 residues. The CDR3 region is CSVQKGAGANVLTF. CDR3 bases: TGCAGCGTTCAAAAGGGAGCTGGGGCCAACGTCCTGACTTTC.

V usage is TRBV11-3 and J usage is TRBJ2-7; 11 bases match TRBD1. This CDR3 region has 19 residues. Losses at the gene ends were 7 bases for V and 4 bases for J; bases not matched to a gene: 21. Germline CDR1 and CDR2: SGHNT and YENEEA. As DNA, the CDR3 is TGTGCCAGCAACCACACCCCGGACAGGGGGCTATCTGGGCTTTACGAGCAGTACTTC. Translation gives CASNHTPDRGLSGLYEQYF.

The chain joins TRBV7-8 to TRBJ2-4; the D gene is possibly TRBD1 (5 bases). The germline V gene encodes CDR1 SGHVS and CDR2 FQNEAQ. With 5 bases removed from V and 2 bases from J, the gap between germline ends came to 10 bases. CDR3 length equals 14 residues. The CDR3 DNA is TGTGCCAGCAGCCTCAGGGCGACCAAAAACATTCAGTACTTC. It specifies CASSLRATKNIQYF. Full variable domain (outside the CDR3, taken from reference TRBV7-8 and TRBJ2-4): GAGVSQSPRYKVAKRGQDVALRCDPISGHVSLFWYQQALGQGPEFLTYFQNEAQLDKSGLPSDRFFAERPEGSVSTLKIQRTQQEDSAVYLCASSLRATKNIQYFGAGTRLSVL.

This clone has just one count. The J gene is TRBJ2-3, the V gene TRBV11-2; the D is unclear. The CDR3 is 14 amino acids. Germline CDR1 reads SGHAT; CDR2 reads FQNNGV. Trimming stripped 5 bases from V and 2 bases from J, with 11 bases between. The CDR3 sequence is CASSPRQITDTQYF. The CDR3 DNA reads TGTGCCAGCAGCCCACGACAAATCACAGATACGCAGTATTTT.

This chain uses TRBV2 with TRBJ2-5, with D tentatively TRBD1 (7 bases). This CDR3 region has 14 residues. Germline CDR1 reads SNHLY; CDR2 reads FYNNEI. The V gene lost 3 bases and the J gene lost 5 bases, with 13 bases spanning the gap. The CDR3 nucleotides are TGTGCCAGCAGTGATATCGCAGGGGGGGAGACCCAGTACTTC. Amino acid sequence: CASSDIAGGETQYF.

The J gene is TRBJ1-4, the V gene TRBV4-1; D is perhaps TRBD1 (6 bases). The germline gives CDR1 MGHRA, CDR2 YSYEKL. The CDR3 length is 17 residues. Trimming took off 4 bases at V and 2 bases at J, with 17 bases between the two ends. CDR3 sequence reads: CASSPWGRGMTNEKLFF. For the CDR3, the DNA is TGCGCCAGCAGCCCATGGGGGAGGGGGATGACTAATGAAAAACTGTTTTTT.

The count of this clone is one. The rearrangement links TRBV18 to TRBJ1-1; 9 positions match TRBD1. Germline V gene lookup returns CDR1 KGHSH and CDR2 LQKENI. The CDR3 is 16 residues long. V shed 3 bases, J shed 4 bases, and the junction held 9 bases outside the gene matches. The CDR3, as DNA: TGTGCCAGCTCACCCGGGAAGGGACAGGGTGGCACTGAAGCTTTCTTT. Translation: CASSPGKGQGGTEAFF.

The V gene is TRBV5-1, the J gene TRBJ2-1, with 8 nucleotides matching TRBD1. The length of the CDR3 is 15 residues. Germline assignment: CDR1 SGHRS and CDR2 YFSETQ. Unmatched junction bases numbered 13, after V lost 2 bases and J lost 12 bases. The chain's CDR3 is CASSLYGTGDSRQFF. CDR3 coding DNA: TGCGCCAGCAGCTTATACGGGACAGGAGATTCTAGGCAGTTCTTC.

The chain combines TRBV6-1 with TRBJ1-2; D is ambiguous. CDR3 length: 13 amino acids. The V gene's germline CDR1 is MNHNS and CDR2 SASEGT. V was pared by 7 bases and J by 0 bases, with 9 bases between. In nucleotides, the CDR3 is TGTGCCAGCATATACAGAGCTAACTATGGCTACACCTTC. This codes for CASIYRANYGYTF.

This clone has a single count. The chain is built from TRBV6-1 and TRBJ2-7, with TRBD2 identical over 8 bases. CDR1 and CDR2 from the germline V gene are MNHNS and SASEGT. The CDR3 extends over 14 amino acids. V dropped 6 bases and J dropped 0; count of bases not matched to a gene: 4. CDR3 in DNA: TGTGCCAGCAGGGGACTAGGTAGCTCCTACGAGCAGTACTTC. The encoded protein is CASRGLGSSYEQYF.

The chain recombines TRBV9 with TRBJ2-7, with TRBD2 identical over 10 bases. The trim removed 4 bases at V and 3 bases at J, leaving 10 bases unmatched. The length of the CDR3 is 16 residues. CDR1 is SGDLS and CDR2 is YYNGEE in the germline V gene. The CDR3 nucleotides read TGTGCCAGCAGCCCCGGAGGGCTAGCGGGAGACTACGAGCAGTACTTC. This gives the protein CASSPGGLAGDYEQYF.

This chain connects TRBV27 to TRBJ1-1, with unresolved D. V was shortened by 4 bases and J by 1 base, with 7 bases between the two germline ends. Germline V gene data show CDR1 as MNHEY and CDR2 as SMNVEV (reference sequence). The CDR3 runs to 13 residues. The CDR3 loop reads CASSYSGNTEAFF. DNA for the CDR3: TGTGCCAGCAGTTACTCAGGGAACACTGAAGCTTTCTTT.

J is TRBJ1-3 and V is TRBV27; 8 bases are a match to TRBD1. The germline V gene encodes CDR1 MNHEY and CDR2 SMNVEV (reference sequence). V was clipped by 4 bases and J by 1 base; unmatched bases: 3. This CDR3 has 15 residues. CDR3 protein: CASSSQGASGNTIYF. Here the CDR3 DNA reads TGTGCCAGCAGTTCGCAGGGGGCATCTGGAAACACCATATATTTT.